This T cell receptor beta chain was captured in a study of radiotherapy plus CTLA-4 blockade in lung cancer. Assay used: immunoSEQ multiplex PCR; TCRdb lists only in-frame clones, some missing. The sample holds 60,000 to 75,000 clones, more than 70% seen once. A note on this clone: Its antigen is unknown.

Overall study findings and caveats: Some TCR clones had been derived from tumors. These clones expanded in peripheral blood after radiotherapy plus ipilimumab.

Chemo-refractory metastatic non-small-cell lung cancer patients underwent focal radiation alongside CTLA-4 blockade with ipilimumab. CDR3 size: 13 residues. CDR1 and CDR2 from the germline V gene are GTSNPN and SVGIG (reference sequence). This TCR was sampled from a human donor with non-small cell lung cancer whose response to radiotherapy plus ipilimumab could not be evaluated. Some clones in this sample may be carry-over from other donors' samples. The sequencing used peripheral blood, collected from a patient treated with radiotherapy plus ipilimumab. This sequence joins TRBV30 and TRBJ2-5; D unresolved. The J call is uncertain, as TRBJ2-7 better fits the DNA end. The CDR3 spells CAWSTRIIYEQYF. DNA for the CDR3: TGTGCCTGGAGTACCAGGATCATCTACGAGCAGTACTTC.